These 31 T cell receptor beta chains were sequenced from one sample in a study of shared clonotypes between healthy human individuals. The assay was immunoSEQ multiplex PCR, and TCRdb's table has in-frame clones only and misses some. This sample carries some 2.1 million clones, 85% to 95% of them seen once, and the ten largest clones take 0.1% to 0.15%. The sample was naive CD4+ T cells sorted from blood. Subset noted: CD45RA+ positively selected. These receptors were obtained from a man younger than 35 in good health.

The gene calls are TRBV30 and TRBJ1-6; no clear D. Germline values: CDR1 GTSNPN, CDR2 SVGIG (reference sequence). Trimming removed 5 bases at V and 0 bases at J, with 14 bases between. The CDR3 has 16 amino acids. The CDR3 DNA reads as TGTGCCTGGGGAAGACCCGATAGCTCCTATAATTCACCCCTCCACTTT. Residues: CAWGRPDSSYNSPLHF.

V is TRBV28 and J is TRBJ2-3; 15 nucleotides align to TRBD2. This CDR3 has 20 amino acids. Germline V gene lookup returns CDR1 MDHEN and CDR2 SYDVKM. V was pared by 5 bases and J by 3 bases, with 15 bases of the junction left unmatched. DNA for the CDR3: TGTGCCAGCAGTGCGCAGGGTCGGATGGGACTAGCGGGAGGAACAGATACGCAGTATTTT. Protein: CASSAQGRMGLAGGTDTQYF.

This rearrangement joins TRBV6-1 to TRBJ2-7; maybe TRBD1 (5 bases). The germline CDR1 and CDR2 sequences are MNHNS and SASEGT. The CDR3 covers 15 residues. Trimming shortened V by 6 bases and J by 0 bases, and 15 bases separated the two germline ends. DNA of the CDR3: TGTGCCAGCAGCGTGATGACAGTTAGCTCCTACGAGCAGTACTTC. Translation: CASSVMTVSSYEQYF.

The chain joins TRBV19 to TRBJ2-3, with 7 bases fitting TRBD1. This CDR3 comprises 15 residues. V was clipped by 7 bases and J by 0 bases; unmatched bases: 7. The germline V gene encodes CDR1 LNHDA and CDR2 SQIVND (reference sequence). The CDR3 nucleotides are TGTGCCAGTACTGACCGGGACAGTAGCACAGATACGCAGTATTTT. This sequence encodes CASTDRDSSTDTQYF.

The chain links TRBV30 to TRBJ1-6; D possibly corresponds to TRBD1 (6 bases). CDR3 size: 17 residues. The germline V gene encodes CDR1 GTSNPN and CDR2 SVGIG (reference sequence). Trimming shortened V by 0 bases and J by 0 bases, and 12 bases separated the two germline ends. The CDR3 DNA reads TGTGCCTGGAGTGTACTCGGAGGGGGCTCCTATAATTCACCCCTCCACTTT. Translating it yields CAWSVLGGGSYNSPLHF.

The rearrangement joins TRBV11-1 to TRBJ1-5, with 8 bases fitting TRBD1. With V trimmed by 5 bases and J by 4 bases, 10 bases remained unmatched. CDR3 length: 16 residues. The germline V gene encodes CDR1 SGHAT and CDR2 FQDESV (reference sequence). The CDR3 here is CASSAHRDRPNQPQHF. CDR3 bases: TGTGCCAGCAGCGCGCACCGGGACAGGCCTAATCAGCCCCAGCATTTT.

The rearrangement links TRBV5-6 to TRBJ2-3, with TRBD2 matching 15 bases. Germline CDR1 SGHDT, CDR2 YYEEEE. V dropped 4 bases and J dropped 3; count of bases not matched to a gene: 3. The CDR3 sequence is 16 residues long. The CDR3 spells CASSRTSGGATDTQYF. Written as DNA, the CDR3 is TGTGCCAGCAGCCGGACTAGCGGGGGGGCAACAGATACGCAGTATTTT.

The V and J genes are TRBV2 and TRBJ1-1, with D unresolved. Germline V lookup: CDR1 SNHLY, CDR2 FYNNEI. Trimming took off 5 bases at V and 1 base at J, with 5 bases between the two ends. The CDR3 totals 12 residues. The chain's CDR3 is CASSPTNTEAFF. The CDR3, as DNA: TGTGCCAGCAGTCCCACGAACACTGAAGCTTTCTTT.

The gene calls are TRBV7-3 and TRBJ2-7; possible D gene TRBD2, 6 bases. Germline values: CDR1 SGHTA, CDR2 FQGTGA. This CDR3 contains 15 residues. Trimming left V 3 bases short and J 7 bases short, with 19 bases between. CDR3 region: CASSFTTSLVQEQYF. CDR3 nucleotides: TGTGCCAGCAGCTTTACGACTAGTCTGGTACAGGAGCAGTACTTC.

CDR3 nucleotide sequence: TGCGCCAGCGGGGCATCTGGCACAGATACGCAGTATTTT. This sequence encodes CASGASGTDTQYF. The chain is built from TRBV10-1 and TRBJ2-3, with D possibly being TRBD1 (5 bases). The CDR3 spans 13 residues. The germline gives CDR1 WNHNN, CDR2 SYGVQD (reference sequence). V lost 8 bases, J lost 1 base, and 10 bases lay in between.

Written as DNA, the CDR3 is TGCGCCAGCAGTTATTCACAGGTGAACACTGAAGCTTTCTTT. Amino acid sequence: CASSYSQVNTEAFF. V is TRBV10-2 and J is TRBJ1-1; TRBD1 is a possible D gene (5 bases). Trimming removed 5 bases at V and 0 bases at J, with 10 bases between. Germline V gene data show CDR1 as WSHSY and CDR2 as SAAADI. This CDR3 is built from 14 residues.

The V and J genes are TRBV13 and TRBJ2-7; tentatively, D is TRBD1 (5 bases). Germline CDR1 reads PRHDT; CDR2 reads FYEKMQ (reference sequence). The V end was cut by 3 bases, the J end by 7 bases, with 13 bases between. This CDR3 region has 13 residues. In DNA, the CDR3 is TGTGCCAGCAGCTTGACTGGGGCTAAGGAGCAGTACTTC. Protein: CASSLTGAKEQYF.

J is TRBJ2-5 and V is TRBV5-4; 10 bases agree with TRBD2. V lost 5 bases, J lost 5 bases, and 6 bases stayed unmatched. Germline V lookup: CDR1 SGHNT, CDR2 YYREEE (reference sequence). This CDR3 has 14 amino acids. The CDR3 reads CASRLAGIIETQYF. CDR3 nucleotides: TGTGCCAGCAGACTAGCGGGAATAATCGAGACCCAGTACTTC. Full variable domain (outside the CDR3, taken from reference TRBV5-4 and TRBJ2-5): ETGVTQSPTHLIKTRGQQVTLRCSSQSGHNTVSWYQQALGQGPQFIFQYYREEENGRGNFPPRFSGLQFPNYSSELNVNALELDDSALYLCASRLAGIIETQYFGPGTRLLVL.

The rearrangement uses TRBV5-1 and TRBJ2-3; D perhaps matches TRBD1 (5 bases). CDR1 SGHRS and CDR2 YFSETQ come from the germline V gene. V was pared by 4 bases and J by 11 bases, with 17 bases between. The CDR3 length is 13 residues. CDR3 DNA sequence: TGCGCCAGCAGCGCCCTAGGACAATTAGAGCAGTATTTT. As protein: CASSALGQLEQYF.

Details on this clone: Other nucleotide sequences from this sample produce the same CDR3. This chain links TRBV5-1 with TRBJ2-3; D not resolved. V dropped 5 bases and J dropped 1 base, with 8 bases sitting between them. The CDR3 extends over 13 amino acids. Germline CDR1 SGHRS, CDR2 YFSETQ. The CDR3, as DNA: TGCGCCAGCAGACGGGTGGGCACAGATACGCAGTATTTT. Protein product: CASRRVGTDTQYF.

The CDR3 nucleotides are TGTGCCAGCAGACGACTAGCGTCGGACTCCGAGCAGTACTTC. It specifies CASRRLASDSEQYF. J is TRBJ2-7 and V is TRBV6-5, with 8 positions matching TRBD2. Germline loops: CDR1 MNHEY, CDR2 SVGAGI. With V trimmed by 6 bases and J by 6 bases, 10 bases remained unmatched. The CDR3 length is 14 residues.

The chain combines TRBV4-3 with TRBJ1-4; tentative D call: TRBD1 (5 bases). The CDR3 loop spans 14 amino acids. V shed 3 bases and J shed 8 bases, with 13 bases lying between them. Germline-derived CDR1 and CDR2 are LGHNA and YSLEER. Here the CDR3 DNA reads TGCGCCAGCAGCCAGGACACTCACGGCGAAAAACTGTTTTTT. Translation: CASSQDTHGEKLFF.

V usage is TRBV28 and J usage is TRBJ1-1; D gene ambiguous. The CDR3 runs 12 residues. Germline CDR1 reads MDHEN; CDR2 reads SYDVKM. The V end lost 7 bases, the J end lost 8 bases, and 14 bases lay between the germline ends. CDR3 sequence reads: CASTTLVSEAFF. CDR3 in DNA: TGTGCCAGCACTACCCTGGTGTCCGAAGCTTTCTTT. The variable domain in full, with the rest retrieved from reference TRBV28 and TRBJ1-1, is DVKVTQSSRYLVKRTGEKVFLECVQDMDHENMFWYRQDPGLGLRLIYFSYDVKMKEKGDIPEGYSVSREKKERFSLILESASTNQTSMYLCASTTLVSEAFFGQGTRLTVV.

This clone was observed a single time. V and J are TRBV19 and TRBJ2-3; TRBD1 agrees at 7 bases. After removal of 7 bases from V and 2 bases from J, the junction contained 9 bases not matched to a gene. This CDR3 spans 15 amino acids. Germline V gene sequence: CDR1 LNHDA, CDR2 SQIVND (reference sequence). CDR3 in amino acids: CASKPEGAPTDTQYF. The CDR3 region has the DNA TGTGCCAGTAAGCCTGAGGGGGCCCCCACAGATACGCAGTATTTT.

The V gene is TRBV30, the J gene TRBJ2-2, with 9 bases matching TRBD1. Germline V gene sequence: CDR1 GTSNPN, CDR2 SVGIG (reference sequence). The CDR3 has 15 amino acids. Trimming removed 1 base from V and 6 bases from J; junction bases left unmatched: 6. DNA for the CDR3: TGTGCCTGGAGTGGGCGGGGACAGGGCTCCGGGGAGCTGTTTTTT. Translation: CAWSGRGQGSGELFF.

This chain joins TRBV28 and TRBJ2-5; D is unclear. Trimming removed 5 bases at V and 2 bases at J, with 9 bases between. Germline V gene lookup returns CDR1 MDHEN and CDR2 SYDVKM. The CDR3 extends over 13 amino acids. The CDR3, as DNA: TGTGCCAGCAGTGTGCTGAAACAAGAGACCCAGTACTTC. This encodes CASSVLKQETQYF.

This chain connects TRBV7-6 to TRBJ2-3; TRBD1 is a possible D gene (6 bases). Germline V lookup: CDR1 SGHVS, CDR2 FNYEAQ. The CDR3 runs 15 residues. Trimming took 1 base from V and 2 from J, leaving 10 bases between them. This CDR3 is CASSLDGGHTDTQYF. The CDR3 DNA sequence: TGTGCCAGCAGCTTAGATGGGGGCCACACAGATACGCAGTATTTT. The full variable domain, with the rest looked up from reference TRBV7-6 and TRBJ2-3, is GAGVSQSPRYKVTKRGQDVALRCDPISGHVSLYWYRQALGQGPEFLTYFNYEAQQDKSGLPNDRFSAERPEGSISTLTIQRTEQRDSAMYRCASSLDGGHTDTQYFGPGTRLTVL.

CDR3 in amino acids: CASRFGTNTGELFF. In DNA, the CDR3 is TGTGCCAGCCGTTTTGGTACGAACACCGGGGAGCTGTTTTTT. The chain has TRBV5-6 and TRBJ2-2; D is unclear. The CDR3 runs to 14 residues. V lost 7 bases to trimming and J lost 0 bases, with 10 bases between them. CDR1 SGHDT and CDR2 YYEEEE come from the germline V gene.

This chain connects TRBV6-5 to TRBJ2-7; D perhaps matches TRBD2 (5 bases). The V gene's germline CDR1 is MNHEY and CDR2 SVGAGI. This CDR3 is 13 amino acids long. V gave up 4 bases and J gave up 6 bases, with 13 bases separating them. CDR3 region: CASSSPGRGEQYF. The CDR3 nucleotides are TGTGCCAGCAGTTCCCCGGGGAGAGGCGAGCAGTACTTC.

The rearrangement links TRBV10-3 to TRBJ1-6, with 8 positions matching TRBD1. This CDR3 spans 14 amino acids. The germline V gene encodes CDR1 ENHRY and CDR2 SYGVKD. V was pared by 5 bases and J by 9 bases, with 6 bases of the junction left unmatched. CDR3 residues: CAISLQGEGSPLHF. CDR3 nucleotide sequence: TGTGCCATCAGTTTACAGGGGGAAGGTTCACCCCTCCACTTT.

The chain is built from TRBV9 and TRBJ1-1, with D unresolved. The CDR3 is 13 residues long. The germline V and J ends were trimmed by 5 bases and 6 bases, with 14 bases remaining between them. CDR1 SGDLS and CDR2 YYNGEE come from the germline V gene. CDR3 protein: CASSRRHGSEAFF. The CDR3 DNA sequence: TGTGCCAGCAGTAGACGACACGGTTCTGAAGCTTTCTTT.

The rearrangement uses TRBV12-5 and TRBJ2-5, with 7 bases matching TRBD2. Germline V gene sequence: CDR1 LGHNT, CDR2 FRNRAP. The CDR3 length is 15 residues. The ends lost 8 bases at V and 1 base at J; junction bases unmatched: 10. The CDR3 loop reads CASRGTGTTQETQYF. DNA for the CDR3: TGTGCTAGTAGGGGTACCGGGACTACCCAAGAGACCCAGTACTTC.

Comment on this clone: This may arise from a read error, as a much more abundant clone is one base away. Additional DNA sequences in this sample encode the identical CDR3. The chain combines TRBV4-1 with TRBJ1-3; D possibly corresponds to TRBD1 (6 bases). The CDR3 is 14 residues long. Germline CDR1 reads MGHRA; CDR2 reads YSYEKL. The CDR3 bases are TGCGCCAGCAGCCTGGACAGAACTGGGAACACCATATATTTT. Translation gives CASSLDRTGNTIYF.

The V gene is TRBV25-1, the J gene TRBJ1-6, with D unclear. Germline V gene lookup returns CDR1 MGHDK and CDR2 SYGVNS. V lost 2 bases and J 6 bases, leaving 5 bases between the germline ends. This CDR3 is built from 13 residues. CDR3 protein: CASSERGNSPLHF. The CDR3 DNA is TGTGCCAGCAGTGAACGCGGTAATTCACCCCTCCACTTT.

A single count supports this clone. V and J are TRBV7-9 and TRBJ2-5, with D maybe TRBD1 (6 bases). V dropped 5 bases and J dropped 5 bases, with 9 bases sitting between them. Germline V CDR1 and CDR2: SEHNR, FQNEAQ (reference sequence). This CDR3 region has 12 residues. DNA for the CDR3: TGTGCCAGCAGCCAACAGGGTGAGACCCAGTACTTC. As protein: CASSQQGETQYF.

The chain uses TRBV10-3 and TRBJ1-5, with 9 positions matching TRBD1. CDR3 length equals 14 residues. The V gene end was trimmed by 10 bases and the J gene end by 4 bases; junction bases not matched to a gene: 8. Looked up from germline, CDR1 is ENHRY and CDR2 is SYGVKD. CDR3 sequence: CATGRTGENQPQHF. CDR3 nucleotides: TGTGCCACCGGACGGACAGGGGAAAATCAGCCCCAGCATTTT.